Here is one TCR beta chain with its context. No antigen is known for it. This CDR3 has 16 residues. In germline, CDR1 is ENHRY, CDR2 SYGVKD. The V gene lost 0 bases and the J gene lost 8 bases, with 19 bases spanning the gap. These data are taken from a study of cytomegalovirus exposure and HLA in healthy donors. The PCR had 60 Vbeta and 13 Jbeta primers. Libraries were prepared by immunoSEQ multiplex PCR; TCRdb keeps only in-frame clonotypes and omits some of them. The sample comprises 120,000 or so clones, about 74% of which are singletons, and 5.8% rests with the top ten. Regarding the study as a whole: A later analysis reportedly identified an Asian-associated ancestry cluster as carrying fewer N-insertions than the approximately 730-donor mean. Certain indistinguishable V segments, among them TRBV6-2 and TRBV6-3, were excluded. Later on, analysis showed that most CMV-associated TCR beta chains appeared to be HLA-restricted. A later analysis linked a missense DCLRE1C variant to TCR beta V- and J-gene trimming.

The chain carries TRBV10-3 and TRBJ1-2, with unresolved D. Sequencing was done on a sample of PBMCs. The origin of this receptor is a woman aged 45 to 65 in good health and CMV-seropositive. The CDR3 spells CAISESSGAGFEGYTF. In DNA form, the CDR3 reads TGTGCCATCAGTGAGTCGAGTGGTGCAGGCTTTGAGGGCTACACCTTC.